This record concerns one T cell receptor beta chain sequence. This sample is part of a study of T cells after somatic rescue of genetic block. Trimming took 6 bases from V and 0 from J; bases not matched to a gene: 7. Per the germline V gene, CDR1 is SGHRS and CDR2 is YFSETQ. The CDR3 spans 16 residues. Method: immunoSEQ multiplex PCR; TCRdb's copy keeps in-frame clones and lacks some. The sample holds approximately 88,000 clones, just under 90% seen once. The receptor was derived from a woman under 30. This chain connects TRBV5-1 to TRBJ2-1; TRBD2 aligns across 9 bases. The sequenced material came from peripheral blood mononuclear cells (PBMCs). The chain's CDR3 is CASNYYSGSSYNEQFF. The CDR3, as DNA: TGCGCCAGCAATTATTATAGCGGGAGCTCCTACAATGAGCAGTTCTTC.